This is a list of T cell receptor beta chains from one sample in a study of patients and donors after allogeneic stem cell transplantation. TCRdb re-analysed the RT-PCR reads in MiXCR, keeping a single row per CDR3 protein. The sample has over 400,000 distinct CDR3 sequences, around 15% seen once. Material for sequencing was blood, either unsorted or a sorted T cell fraction (not recorded which). The receptors were sampled from a human donor who was either an allogeneic HSCT recipient or a stem cell or donor lymphocyte infusion donor (not recorded which). It is not recorded whose cells these are; they may come from a transplant donor. Each CDR3 is given with its conserved first and last residue. A D gene is named only where the DNA matches it firmly.

v_gene	d_gene	j_gene	CDR3aa
TRBV5-1	.	TRBJ2-2	CASSSLRTVTGELFF
TRBV19	TRBD2	TRBJ2-1	CASSKGTSGRSDEQFF
TRBV29-1	.	TRBJ2-1	CSVEEGKTTGRYEQFF
TRBV27	.	TRBJ1-1	CASSQPGQTEAFF
TRBV3-1	.	TRBJ2-3	CASSQLGGTDTQYF
TRBV7-9	.	TRBJ1-1	CASSLGPLGTTEAFF
TRBV11-2	TRBD1	TRBJ2-7	CASSLVFILGQEYF
TRBV11-2	.	TRBJ2-5	CASSLERSAWGTQYF
TRBV12-3/TRBV12-4	.	TRBJ1-3	CASMFLNTIYF
TRBV3-1	.	TRBJ2-2	CASSRNGELFF
TRBV7-2	TRBD2	TRBJ2-1	CASSLPTSGVAFF
TRBV5-1	TRBD1	TRBJ1-2	CASSLGQGFFYGYTF
TRBV19	.	TRBJ1-2	CASSRRDAHQGYTF
TRBV13	TRBD2	TRBJ2-7	CASSLKPPRLAGGYEQYF
TRBV18	.	TRBJ1-5	CASSPRGGGTINQPQHF
TRBV20-1	.	TRBJ1-4	CSARVPGGVGNEKLFF
TRBV11-2	.	TRBJ2-4	CASRTGGLLAKNIQYF